This T cell receptor (beta chain) was documented in a study of OX40 agonist ivuxolimab in advanced cancers. At the level of the study: The study treated patients with ivuxolimab, an agonistic anti-OX40 (CD134) antibody. The study's findings and limits: The CD4+ and CD8+ T cells in the blood had expanded clonally by week 6 at 0.1 to 3.0 mg/kg. It was not determined which antigens were specifically recognized by the peripheral T cells that had undergone clonal expansion.

About this clone itself: The target antigen is unknown.

Assay: immunoSEQ multiplex PCR; the TCRdb copy retains only in-frame clones and omits some. The repertoire consists of fewer than 40,000 clones, with around 81% occurring once and the leading ten covering over 1.2%. The CDR3 has 16 residues. Trimming stripped 4 bases from V and 1 base from J, with 15 bases between. Germline CDR1 SGDLS, CDR2 YYNGEE. The material sequenced was CD4+ or CD8+ T cells sorted from blood, taken in a trial of the OX40 agonist ivuxolimab. This rearrangement joins TRBV9 to TRBJ2-1; D call uncertain. This TCR derives from an adult with an advanced solid tumor such as melanoma, head and neck, liver or kidney cancer. CDR3 amino acids: CASSPEIGASYNEQFF. DNA of the CDR3: TGTGCCAGCAGCCCGGAGATTGGAGCGTCCTACAATGAGCAGTTCTTC. Combining the CDR3 with reference TRBV9 and TRBJ2-1 gives the whole variable domain DSGVTQTPKHLITATGQRVTLRCSPRSGDLSVYWYQQSLDQGLQFLIQYYNGEERAKGNILERFSAQQFPDLHSELNLSSLELGDSALYFCASSPEIGASYNEQFFGPGTRLTVL.